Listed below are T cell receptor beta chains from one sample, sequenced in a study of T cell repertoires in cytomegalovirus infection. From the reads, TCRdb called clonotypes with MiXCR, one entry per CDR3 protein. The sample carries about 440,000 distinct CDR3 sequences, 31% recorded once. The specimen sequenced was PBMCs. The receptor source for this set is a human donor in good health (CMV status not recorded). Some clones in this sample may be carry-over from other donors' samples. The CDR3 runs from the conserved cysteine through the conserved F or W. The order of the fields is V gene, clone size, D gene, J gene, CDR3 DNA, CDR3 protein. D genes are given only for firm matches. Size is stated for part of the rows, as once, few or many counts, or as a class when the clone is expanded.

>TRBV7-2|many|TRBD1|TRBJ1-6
TGTGCCAGCAGCCGCGGGACAGGGGTAAATTCACCCCTCCACTTT
CASSRGTGVNSPLHF
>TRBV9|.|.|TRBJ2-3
TGTGCCAGCAGCAGACGGGACGTGGGTACGCAGTATTTT
CASSRRDVGTQYF
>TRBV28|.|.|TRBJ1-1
TGTGCCAGCAGTAATCTTATCGAAGCTTTCTTT
CASSNLIEAFF
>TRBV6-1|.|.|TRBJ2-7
TGTGCCAGCAGTCGAGGGGGGGTTTGGGAGCAGTACTTC
CASSRGGVWEQYF
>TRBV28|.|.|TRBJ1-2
TGTGCCAGCAGTTCGACAGGATCTCCTAACTATGGCTACACCTTC
CASSSTGSPNYGYTF
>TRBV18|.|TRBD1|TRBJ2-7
TGTGCCAGCTCACCACCGGGGGGACAGGGGCACTACGAGCAGTACTTC
CASSPPGGQGHYEQYF
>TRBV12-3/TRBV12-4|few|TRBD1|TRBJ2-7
TGTGCCAGCAGTGAACGGACAGGACCCTACGAGCAGTACTTC
CASSERTGPYEQYF
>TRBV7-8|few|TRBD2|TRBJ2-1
TGTGCCAGCAGCCCCCGGGGGGGGAGCGTTGATGAGCAGTTCTTC
CASSPRGGSVDEQFF
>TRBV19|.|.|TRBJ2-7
TGTGCCAGTAGTCCTCTAGGTTCCTACGAGCAGTACTTC
CASSPLGSYEQYF
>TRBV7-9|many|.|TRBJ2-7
TGTGCCAGCAGCTCCGCCCTTACAGAACCCTACGAGCAGTACTTC
CASSSALTEPYEQYF
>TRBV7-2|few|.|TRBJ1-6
TGTGCCAGCAGCTTAGTAGTCTCACCCAATTCACCCCTCCACTTT
CASSLVVSPNSPLHF
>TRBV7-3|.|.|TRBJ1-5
TGTGCCAGCACTCCTTTGGGGGCGAATCAGCCCCAGCATTTT
CASTPLGANQPQHF
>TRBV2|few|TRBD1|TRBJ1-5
TGTGCCAGCGGGGAGGGCAGGGGGAATCAGCCCCAGCATTTT
CASGEGRGNQPQHF
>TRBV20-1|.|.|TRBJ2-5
TGCAGTGCCGGGCGGAGGCAAGAGACCCAGTACTTC
CSAGRRQETQYF
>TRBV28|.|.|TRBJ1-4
TGTGCCAGCAGTTTCCTGGGCGTGGGGGCAACTAATGAAAAACTGTTTTTT
CASSFLGVGATNEKLFF
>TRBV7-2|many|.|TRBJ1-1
TGTGCCAGCAGCTTTGGCGTAGGAAACAGTGAAGCTTTCTTT
CASSFGVGNSEAFF
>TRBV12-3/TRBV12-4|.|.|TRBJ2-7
TGTGCCAGCAGTTACCTGACAGCTTGCTCCTACGAGCAGTACTTC
CASSYLTACSYEQYF
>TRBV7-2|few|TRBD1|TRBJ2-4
TGTGCCAGCAGCTTAGGACAGGGAACAGGAGCCAAAAACATTCAGTACTTC
CASSLGQGTGAKNIQYF
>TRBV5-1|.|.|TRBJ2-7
TGCGCCAGCAGCTTGGGAATACACTACGAGCAGTACTTC
CASSLGIHYEQYF
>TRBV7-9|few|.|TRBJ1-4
TGTGCCAGCAGCTCAACAACGGAGTGGAAAAAACTGTTTTTT
CASSSTTEWKKLFF
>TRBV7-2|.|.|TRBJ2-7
TGTGCCAGCAGCTTAGCGGAGTACGGGTGGGGGGAGCAGTACTTC
CASSLAEYGWGEQYF
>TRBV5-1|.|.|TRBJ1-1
TGCGCCAGCAGCTTGGGAGGGACGACGAACACTGAAGCTTTCTTT
CASSLGGTTNTEAFF
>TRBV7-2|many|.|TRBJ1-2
TGTGCCAGCAGCTTAACCCCGAGAGGGGACCGGGATGGCTACACCTTC
CASSLTPRGDRDGYTF
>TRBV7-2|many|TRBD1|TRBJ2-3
TGTGCCAGCAGCTTAGCGGCGAGACAGGGGGACACAGATACGCAGTATTTT
CASSLAARQGDTDTQYF
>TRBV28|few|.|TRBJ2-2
TGTGCCAGCAAAGGCCAGGGCCCGAACACCGGGGAGCTGTTTTTT
CASKGQGPNTGELFF
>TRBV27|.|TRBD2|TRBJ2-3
TGTGCCGGCAGTCCCATAGCGGGGGGCAGCACAGATACGCAGTATTTT
CAGSPIAGGSTDTQYF
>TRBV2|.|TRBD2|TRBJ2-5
TGTGCCAGCATACTAGCGGGGAAACTACAAGAGACCCAGTACTTC
CASILAGKLQETQYF
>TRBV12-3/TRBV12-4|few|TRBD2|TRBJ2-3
TGTGCCAGCAAACCAGCGGGGGTCACAGATACGCAGTATTTT
CASKPAGVTDTQYF
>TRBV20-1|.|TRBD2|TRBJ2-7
TGCAGTGCTTTTACACCCGGGACTACCCCCGGCGAGCAGTACTTC
CSAFTPGTTPGEQYF
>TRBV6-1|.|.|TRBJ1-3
TGTGCCAGCAGTCCTTGGACGTTCTCTGGAAACACCCTATCTTTT
CASSPWTFSGNTLSF
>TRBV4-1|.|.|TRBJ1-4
TGCGCCAGCAGCCAGGTATTCTCCCGACCGGATGAAAAACTGTTTTTT
CASSQVFSRPDEKLFF
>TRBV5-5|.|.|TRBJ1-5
TGTGCCAGCAGCTTGGGGTTGTCCACGAGCAATCAGCCCCAGCATTTT
CASSLGLSTSNQPQHF
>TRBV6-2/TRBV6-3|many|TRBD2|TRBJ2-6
TGTGCCAGCAGACCGAAACTAGCGCATACCCTCTCTGGGGCCAACGTCCTGACTTTC
CASRPKLAHTLSGANVLTF
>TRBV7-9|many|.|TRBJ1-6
TGTGCCAGCAGCTTAACGGCTCCACCCCTCCACTTT
CASSLTAPPLHF
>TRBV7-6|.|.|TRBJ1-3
TGTGCCAGCCGCCCGGGCCCCTCTGGAAACACCATATATTTT
CASRPGPSGNTIYF
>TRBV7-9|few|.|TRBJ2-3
TGTGCCAGCAGCTTAGTAGATGATACGCAGTATTTT
CASSLVDDTQYF
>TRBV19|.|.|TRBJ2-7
TGTGCCAGTAGTGGACGGACCTACGAGCAGTACTTC
CASSGRTYEQYF
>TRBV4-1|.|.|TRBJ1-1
TGCGCCAGCAGCCAAGGTGGGGCCACTGAAGCTTTCTTT
CASSQGGATEAFF
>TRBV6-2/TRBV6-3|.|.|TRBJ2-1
TGTGCCAGCAGTTACAGCGGCGGCCATGAGGTCGTCGACTCCTACAATGAGCAGTTCTTC
CASSYSGGHEVVDSYNEQFF
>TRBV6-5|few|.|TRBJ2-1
TGTGCCAGCAGTCGGAAACAGGGTAAAGTAGTAAATGAGCAGTTCTTC
CASSRKQGKVVNEQFF
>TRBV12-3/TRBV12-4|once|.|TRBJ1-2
TGTGCCAGCAGTTTAAAGGGGAACTATGGCTACACCTTC
CASSLKGNYGYTF
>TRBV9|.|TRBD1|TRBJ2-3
TGTGCCAGCAGCTCAGCCGGGACAGCTAGCACAGATACGCAGTATTTT
CASSSAGTASTDTQYF
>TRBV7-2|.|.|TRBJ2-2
TGTGCCAGCAGCTTAAGGGCAGAAACCACCGGGGAGCTGTTTTTT
CASSLRAETTGELFF
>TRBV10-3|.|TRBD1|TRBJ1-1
TGTGCCATCTCTCGGGACAGGGGGGTCTACGACGAAGCTTTATTT
CAISRDRGVYDEALF
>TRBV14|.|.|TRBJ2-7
TGTGCCAGCAGCCAAGGAAGGGTTCTCAACGAGCAGTACTTC
CASSQGRVLNEQYF
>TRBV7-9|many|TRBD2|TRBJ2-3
TGTGCCAGCAGCCGTGGGACTAGCGGACTCACAGATACGCAGTATTTT
CASSRGTSGLTDTQYF
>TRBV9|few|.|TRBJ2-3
TGTGCCAGCACCCCACGCGGGGAGAGCACAGATACGCAGTATTTT
CASTPRGESTDTQYF
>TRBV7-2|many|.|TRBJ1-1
TGTGCCAGCAGTACCGGACAGAACCTAGCCCTGAACACTGAAGCTTTCTTT
CASSTGQNLALNTEAFF